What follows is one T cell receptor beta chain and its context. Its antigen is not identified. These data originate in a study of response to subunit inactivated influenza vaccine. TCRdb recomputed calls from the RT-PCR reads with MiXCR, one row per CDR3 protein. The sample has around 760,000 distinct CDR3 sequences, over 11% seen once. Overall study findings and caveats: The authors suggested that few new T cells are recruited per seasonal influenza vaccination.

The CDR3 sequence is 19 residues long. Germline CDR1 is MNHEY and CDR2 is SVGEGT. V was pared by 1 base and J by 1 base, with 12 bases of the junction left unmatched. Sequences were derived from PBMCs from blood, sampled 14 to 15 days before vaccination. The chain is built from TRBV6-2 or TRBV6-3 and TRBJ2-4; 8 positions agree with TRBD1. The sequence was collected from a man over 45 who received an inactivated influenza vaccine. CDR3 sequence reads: CASSYFDRGGPRAKNIQYF. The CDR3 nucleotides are TGTGCCAGCAGTTACTTCGACAGGGGTGGCCCTCGGGCCAAAAACATTCAGTACTTC.